The 24 T cell receptor beta chains presented below share a single source sample, sequenced in a study of OX40 agonist ivuxolimab in advanced cancers. Assay used: immunoSEQ multiplex PCR; TCRdb lists only in-frame clones, some missing. The sample includes tens of thousands of clones, roughly nine tenths seen only once; the top ten take 0.25% to 0.3%. The sequences come from CD4+ or CD8+ T cells sorted from blood, collected in a trial of the OX40 agonist ivuxolimab. The receptors come from an adult with an advanced solid tumor such as melanoma, head and neck, liver or kidney cancer.

The chain joins TRBV30 to TRBJ2-7; D call uncertain. V gave up 0 bases and J gave up 1 base, with 10 bases separating them. From germline, CDR1 is GTSNPN and CDR2 SVGIG (reference sequence). The CDR3 loop spans 14 amino acids. The CDR3 here is CAWSVGFGSYEQYF. The CDR3 DNA reads TGTGCCTGGAGTGTAGGTTTTGGATCCTACGAGCAGTACTTC. The full variable domain, its missing parts supplied by reference TRBV30 and TRBJ2-7, is SQTIHQWPATLVQPVGSPLSLECTVEGTSNPNLYWYRQAAGRGLQLLFYSVGIGQISSEVPQNLSASRPQDRQFILSSKKLLLSDSGFYLCAWSVGFGSYEQYFGPGTRLTVT.

V and J are TRBV5-1 and TRBJ1-3; no firm D call. The CDR3 spans 17 residues. Germline V gene sequence: CDR1 SGHRS, CDR2 YFSETQ. V was trimmed by 0 bases and J by 4 bases, leaving 17 bases between them. The CDR3 loop is CASSLETAPLRGNTIYF. CDR3 in DNA: TGCGCCAGCAGCTTGGAAACAGCTCCTCTAAGGGGAAACACCATATATTTT. Variable domain in full (rest from reference TRBV5-1 and TRBJ1-3): KAGVTQTPRYLIKTRGQQVTLSCSPISGHRSVSWYQQTPGQGLQFLFEYFSETQRNKGNFPGRFSGRQFSNSRSEMNVSTLELGDSALYLCASSLETAPLRGNTIYFGEGSWLTVV.

The chain has TRBV12-5 and TRBJ1-5; maybe TRBD1 (5 bases). V lost 2 bases to trimming and J lost 0 bases, with 8 bases between them. The CDR3 consists of 15 residues. In germline, CDR1 is LGHNT, CDR2 FRNRAP. CDR3 protein: CASGLRDRSNQPQHF. The CDR3 coding sequence is TGTGCTAGTGGTTTGAGGGACCGTAGCAATCAGCCCCAGCATTTT.

The V gene is TRBV6-1, the J gene TRBJ2-3; D gene uncertain. The CDR3 covers 15 residues. V lost 6 bases to trimming and J lost 1 base, with 14 bases between them. Germline CDR1 reads MNHNS; CDR2 reads SASEGT. CDR3 in DNA: TGTGCCAGCAGAGAAAGGGCTCCCGGCACAGATACGCAGTATTTT. It translates to CASRERAPGTDTQYF.

The rearrangement links TRBV28 to TRBJ2-5, with D tentatively TRBD1 (5 bases). Germline loops: CDR1 MDHEN, CDR2 SYDVKM. The CDR3 totals 18 residues. The V gene lost 10 bases and the J gene lost 4 bases, with 31 bases spanning the gap. In nucleotides, the CDR3 is TGTGCCACCGTACTCTGGGGTTTACAGCAGGGAACCCCAGAGACCCAGTACTTC. Protein sequence: CATVLWGLQQGTPETQYF.

This chain connects TRBV5-6 to TRBJ1-3; 8 nucleotides agree with TRBD1. The CDR3 is made up of 19 amino acids. Germline loops: CDR1 SGHDT, CDR2 YYEEEE. Unmatched junction bases numbered 15, after V lost 4 bases and J lost 0 bases. In nucleotides, the CDR3 is TGTGCCAGCAGCGCCGGACAGGGCTCCCATCTAAGCTCTGGAAACACCATATATTTT. It yields the protein CASSAGQGSHLSSGNTIYF.

J is TRBJ1-2 and V is TRBV7-8; no clear D. Germline values: CDR1 SGHVS, CDR2 FQNEAQ. The length of the CDR3 is 14 residues. Trimming stripped 2 bases from V and 6 bases from J, with 13 bases between. This CDR3 reads CASSLNLLENGYTF. For the CDR3, the DNA is TGTGCCAGCAGCTTAAATCTGCTGGAAAATGGCTACACCTTC.

The chain is built from TRBV11-2 and TRBJ2-1, with 7 bases fitting TRBD2. The CDR3 totals 17 residues. Germline CDR1 is SGHAT and CDR2 is FQNNGV. V lost 1 base, J lost 0 bases, and 6 bases stayed unmatched. CDR3 sequence: CASSLGPSGSSYNEQFF. The CDR3 DNA reads TGTGCCAGCAGCTTAGGGCCTAGCGGCAGCTCCTACAATGAGCAGTTCTTC.

This clone was observed a single time. This sequence joins TRBV6-1 and TRBJ1-5, with no clear D. Per the germline V gene, CDR1 is MNHNS and CDR2 is SASEGT. Trimming removed 8 bases at V and 4 bases at J, with 6 bases between. This CDR3 contains 11 residues. The CDR3 coding sequence is TGTGCCAGCGGGGTGAATCAGCCCCAGCATTTT. Its translation is CASGVNQPQHF.

The V gene is TRBV18, the J gene TRBJ1-5; D is undetermined. V was cut by 3 bases and J by 0 bases, with 12 bases left in between. The CDR3 is 16 amino acids. The germline gives CDR1 KGHSH, CDR2 LQKENI. The DNA for the CDR3 is TGTGCCAGCTCACCCCTCCCCGGCGATAGCAATCAGCCCCAGCATTTT. Protein: CASSPLPGDSNQPQHF.

V is TRBV30 and J is TRBJ2-1; weak D call: TRBD1 (6 bases). Germline values: CDR1 GTSNPN, CDR2 SVGIG (reference sequence). This CDR3 comprises 13 residues. CDR3 DNA: TGTGCGGCATCCCGGGACAACTACAATGAGCAGTTCTTC. Its translation is CAASRDNYNEQFF.

CDR3: CASSDWLDRGGETQYF. The CDR3 bases are TGCGCCAGCAGCGACTGGCTCGACAGGGGAGGGGAGACCCAGTACTTC. This rearrangement joins TRBV4-1 to TRBJ2-5, with D possibly being TRBD1 (8 bases). The germline CDR1 and CDR2 sequences are MGHRA and YSYEKL. The CDR3 length is 16 residues. V was shortened by 5 bases and J by 5 bases, with 21 bases between the two germline ends.

This chain uses TRBV7-8 with TRBJ1-3; D is possibly TRBD1 (5 bases). The V gene's germline CDR1 is SGHVS and CDR2 FQNEAQ. V was clipped by 2 bases and J by 0 bases, with 8 bases between them. The CDR3 is 15 residues long. In DNA, the CDR3 is TGTGCCAGCAGCTTACGGGGGTCCTCTGGAAACACCATATATTTT. Protein product: CASSLRGSSGNTIYF.

The chain uses TRBV7-2 and TRBJ2-6; a weak D match, TRBD1 (6 bases). The ends were cut back, 6 bases at V and 4 bases at J, with 13 bases in the middle. CDR1 and CDR2 (germline): SGHTA, FQGNSA. This CDR3 has 15 residues. CDR3: CASRTTGTGANVLTF. The CDR3 DNA reads TGTGCCAGCAGAACCACAGGGACCGGGGCCAACGTCCTGACTTTC. The full variable domain, completed using reference TRBV7-2 and TRBJ2-6, is GAGVSQSPSNKVTEKGKDVELRCDPISGHTALYWYRQSLGQGLEFLIYFQGNSAPDKSGLPSDRFSAERTGGSVSTLTIQRTQQEDSAVYLCASRTTGTGANVLTFGAGSRLTVL.

A few counts support this clone. The chain is built from TRBV5-1 and TRBJ2-5; 14 bases are shared with TRBD2. Germline lookup yields CDR1 SGHRS and CDR2 YFSETQ. Unmatched junction bases numbered 6, after V lost 6 bases and J lost 5 bases. CDR3 length equals 15 residues. For the CDR3, the DNA is TGCGCCAGCACGCAGACTAGCGGGAGGGTCGAGACCCAGTACTTC. Encoded protein: CASTQTSGRVETQYF.

J is TRBJ2-3 and V is TRBV6-1, with D possibly matching TRBD2 (5 bases). The CDR3 length is 14 residues. V lost 9 bases and J 1 base, leaving 14 bases between the germline ends. CDR1 is MNHNS and CDR2 is SASEGT in the germline V gene. CDR3 amino acids: CASNQPRGTDTQYF. In DNA, the CDR3 is TGTGCCAGTAATCAACCGAGGGGCACAGATACGCAGTATTTT.

This clone was seen only once. V usage is TRBV7-8 and J usage is TRBJ2-1; D possibly corresponds to TRBD2 (6 bases). V was trimmed by 1 base and J by 8 bases, leaving 9 bases between them. From germline, CDR1 is SGHVS and CDR2 FQNEAQ. The CDR3 is 13 amino acids. The CDR3 protein is CASSLGLADEQFF. The CDR3 DNA follows: TGTGCCAGCAGCTTAGGCTTAGCGGATGAGCAGTTCTTC.

This clone was seen a few times. The V call is TRBV28, the J call TRBJ1-2; a weak D match, TRBD1 (5 bases). Trimming pared 6 bases from V and 3 bases from J, leaving 11 bases between. From germline, CDR1 is MDHEN and CDR2 SYDVKM. The CDR3 has 13 residues. CDR3 in DNA: TGTGCCAGCAGGAAACCACAGGACTATGGCTACACCTTC. It yields the protein CASRKPQDYGYTF.

This rearrangement joins TRBV27 to TRBJ1-2; 7 bases agree with TRBD1. This CDR3 is built from 15 residues. J gave up 2 bases and V 5 bases, and 8 bases lay outside the gene matches. CDR1 is MNHEY and CDR2 is SMNVEV in the germline V gene (reference sequence). The DNA of the CDR3 is TGTGCCAGCAGTCCCACGACAGGGATAAACTATGGCTACACCTTC. It yields the protein CASSPTTGINYGYTF.

The chain has TRBV19 and TRBJ1-3, with D uncertain. V gave up 7 bases and J gave up 0 bases, with 16 bases separating them. This CDR3 region has 16 residues. Germline V gene sequence: CDR1 LNHDA, CDR2 SQIVND (reference sequence). CDR3 sequence (DNA): TGTGCCAGTAATCTCTCTCCCGGAGACTCTGGAAACACCATATATTTT. Translating gives CASNLSPGDSGNTIYF.

CDR3 loop: CASSQANLAGGPDTQYF. The DNA of the CDR3 is TGCGCCAGCAGCCAAGCCAACCTAGCGGGAGGGCCAGATACGCAGTATTTT. V and J are TRBV4-1 and TRBJ2-3, with TRBD2 matching over 12 bases. Germline loops: CDR1 MGHRA, CDR2 YSYEKL. This CDR3 has 17 amino acids. With V trimmed by 1 base and J by 4 bases, 6 bases remained unmatched.

V is TRBV30 and J is TRBJ1-1; D remains ambiguous. The germline V and J ends were trimmed by 4 bases and 0 bases, with 15 bases remaining between them. The CDR3 length is 15 residues. Germline lookup yields CDR1 GTSNPN and CDR2 SVGIG (reference sequence). The chain's CDR3 is CAWKRPLGVNTEAFF. The DNA of the CDR3 is TGTGCCTGGAAACGACCCCTCGGGGTGAACACTGAAGCTTTCTTT.

The chain recombines TRBV23-1 with TRBJ1-1; possible D gene TRBD1, 6 bases. TRBV23-1 falls under the ORF class, with uncertain function. CDR3 size: 15 residues. The ends were cut back, 4 bases at V and 5 bases at J, with 17 bases in the middle. The CDR3 loop is CASSPPRGVGTEAFF. CDR3 coding DNA: TGCGCCAGCAGTCCCCCGAGGGGGGTAGGAACTGAAGCTTTCTTT.

V gene TRBV30 combines with J gene TRBJ2-5, with D hard to call. Germline-derived CDR1 and CDR2 are GTSNPN and SVGIG (reference sequence). V dropped 3 bases and J dropped 0 bases, with 8 bases sitting between them. This CDR3 region has 13 residues. The CDR3 bases are TGTGCCTGGAGCGCGGTGTACCAAGAGACCCAGTACTTC. Translated: CAWSAVYQETQYF.